Below, 29 T cell receptor beta chains from the same sample are listed, as sequenced in a study of graft-versus-host responses after intestinal transplantation. Libraries were prepared by immunoSEQ multiplex PCR; TCRdb keeps only in-frame clonotypes and omits some of them. This table holds about 81,000 clones, under 95% found once. Their specific antigens are unknown. Sequencing used unstimulated CD4+ T cells sorted from spleen or lymph node cells, obtained before transplant. The receptors stem from a human donor who was the organ donor for an intestinal transplant.

This chain joins TRBV28 and TRBJ2-3, with 12 nucleotides matching TRBD2. Germline CDR1 MDHEN, CDR2 SYDVKM. After removal of 6 bases from V and 7 bases from J, the junction contained 8 bases not matched to a gene. The CDR3 has 15 residues. This CDR3 reads CASSRLAGVSYTQYF. CDR3 DNA: TGTGCCAGCAGCCGACTAGCGGGAGTTTCATATACGCAGTATTTT. The entire variable domain, with the rest obtained from reference TRBV28 and TRBJ2-3, is as follows: DVKVTQSSRYLVKRTGEKVFLECVQDMDHENMFWYRQDPGLGLRLIYFSYDVKMKEKGDIPEGYSVSREKKERFSLILESASTNQTSMYLCASSRLAGVSYTQYFGPGTRLTVL.

The chain recombines TRBV5-4 with TRBJ1-2; no definite D call. CDR3 length equals 14 residues. Germline CDR1 SGHNT, CDR2 YYREEE (reference sequence). V was shortened by 4 bases and J by 4 bases, with 14 bases between the two germline ends. CDR3 region: CASSPSGVFYGYTF. CDR3 sequence (DNA): TGTGCCAGCAGCCCAAGCGGGGTCTTCTATGGCTACACCTTC.

The chain couples TRBV30 to TRBJ2-7; 8 bases agree with TRBD1. Germline-derived CDR1 and CDR2 are GTSNPN and SVGIG (reference sequence). CDR3 length equals 12 residues. The junction had 5 bases not matched to a gene; V was cut back by 7 bases and J by 3 bases. Written as DNA, the CDR3 is TGTGCCTCCTCAGGGGGCGGCTACGAGCAGTACTTC. Its protein is CASSGGGYEQYF. Full variable domain (remainder filled in from reference TRBV30 and TRBJ2-7): SQTIHQWPATLVQPVGSPLSLECTVEGTSNPNLYWYRQAAGRGLQLLFYSVGIGQISSEVPQNLSASRPQDRQFILSSKKLLLSDSGFYLCASSGGGYEQYFGPGTRLTVT.

The chain carries TRBV30 and TRBJ2-1; 14 positions match TRBD2. CDR1 and CDR2 (germline): GTSNPN, SVGIG (reference sequence). CDR3 length equals 21 residues. J gave up 4 bases and V 0 bases, and 17 bases lay outside the gene matches. The CDR3 loop reads CAWSVKRTSGGPPTSYNEQFF. CDR3 nucleotide sequence: TGTGCCTGGAGTGTAAAGAGGACTAGCGGGGGGCCGCCGACATCGTACAATGAGCAGTTCTTC. Filled out from reference TRBV30 and TRBJ2-1, the complete variable domain reads SQTIHQWPATLVQPVGSPLSLECTVEGTSNPNLYWYRQAAGRGLQLLFYSVGIGQISSEVPQNLSASRPQDRQFILSSKKLLLSDSGFYLCAWSVKRTSGGPPTSYNEQFFGPGTRLTVL.

The CDR3 here is CASSLAAGSNYEQYF. CDR3 sequence (DNA): TGTGCCAGCAGTTTGGCAGCGGGCAGTAACTACGAGCAGTACTTC. The chain carries TRBV28 and TRBJ2-7, with D perhaps matching TRBD2 (6 bases). Germline lookup yields CDR1 MDHEN and CDR2 SYDVKM. V lost 3 bases to trimming and J lost 3 bases, with 15 bases between them. The CDR3 is 15 residues long.

This chain connects TRBV6-1 to TRBJ1-5; D not certain. The V end was cut by 1 base, the J end by 8 bases, with 9 bases between. CDR3 length: 13 amino acids. Germline values: CDR1 MNHNS, CDR2 SASEGT. CDR3 DNA sequence: TGTGCCAGCAGTGAAGGCGGGCCCGAGCCCCAGCATTTT. Translation: CASSEGGPEPQHF.

V gene TRBV25-1 combines with J gene TRBJ2-3, with a weak D call TRBD1 (6 bases). The germline V and J ends were trimmed by 3 bases and 5 bases, with 12 bases remaining between them. Germline-derived CDR1 and CDR2 are MGHDK and SYGVNS. CDR3 size: 14 residues. The CDR3, as DNA: TGTGCCAGCAGTGAGACCAGGGGTGTAGATACGCAGTATTTT. Translated: CASSETRGVDTQYF. Full variable domain (outside the CDR3, taken from reference TRBV25-1 and TRBJ2-3): EADIYQTPRYLVIGTGKKITLECSQTMGHDKMYWYQQDPGMELHLIHYSYGVNSTEKGDLSSESTVSRIRTEHFPLTLESARPSHTSQYLCASSETRGVDTQYFGPGTRLTVL.

The chain couples TRBV10-3 to TRBJ2-3; TRBD2 agrees at 7 bases. This CDR3 has 16 residues. Germline-derived CDR1 and CDR2 are ENHRY and SYGVKD. V was pared by 0 bases and J by 0 bases, with 3 bases of the junction left unmatched. The CDR3 region is CAISESGSGSTDTQYF. CDR3 DNA: TGTGCCATCAGTGAGTCGGGTAGCGGGAGCACAGATACGCAGTATTTT.

V is TRBV19 and J is TRBJ2-1; 8 bases line up with TRBD2. Trimming took 4 bases from V and 1 from J; bases not matched to a gene: 15. The CDR3 spans 19 residues. Germline V gene data show CDR1 as LNHDA and CDR2 as SQIVND (reference sequence). Here the CDR3 reads CASSTLGRGLDSSYNEQFF. The CDR3 nucleotides are TGTGCCAGTAGTACCCTCGGACGGGGACTAGATAGTTCCTACAATGAGCAGTTCTTC.

The chain uses TRBV28 and TRBJ1-2; maybe TRBD1 (5 bases). The V gene lost 5 bases and the J gene lost 7 bases, with 14 bases spanning the gap. Per germline, CDR1 MDHEN and CDR2 SYDVKM. This CDR3 spans 13 amino acids. CDR3 nucleotides: TGTGCCAGCAGTCTAAAGACAGATGGTGGCTACACCTTC. Translation gives CASSLKTDGGYTF.

This clone was found once. V and J are TRBV7-9 and TRBJ1-2, with D possibly being TRBD1 (6 bases). The length of the CDR3 is 15 residues. V lost 1 base, J lost 5 bases, and 14 bases lay in between. Germline values: CDR1 SEHNR, CDR2 FQNEAQ (reference sequence). This CDR3 reads CASSLEDAGDYGYTF. The DNA of the CDR3 is TGTGCCAGCAGCTTAGAGGACGCAGGGGATTATGGCTACACCTTC.

The chain has TRBV19 and TRBJ1-6, with 7 nucleotides matching TRBD1. J lost 5 bases, V lost 5 bases, and 6 bases had no gene match. CDR3 length equals 15 residues. Germline CDR1 is LNHDA and CDR2 is SQIVND (reference sequence). The CDR3 sequence: CASSANRGHNSPLHF. The CDR3 DNA reads TGTGCCAGTAGTGCCAACAGGGGCCATAATTCACCCCTCCACTTT.

This clone was seen only once. The rearrangement joins TRBV30 to TRBJ1-5; TRBD1 matches at 9 bases. The V gene end was trimmed by 3 bases and the J gene end by 6 bases; junction bases not matched to a gene: 9. The CDR3 is 15 residues long. Germline assignment: CDR1 GTSNPN and CDR2 SVGIG (reference sequence). The CDR3 loop is CAWRSEQGAGQPQHF. The CDR3 nucleotides are TGTGCCTGGAGAAGCGAACAGGGGGCTGGTCAGCCCCAGCATTTT.

V gene TRBV14 combines with J gene TRBJ1-6; no reliable D call. The CDR3 is 17 residues long. V was trimmed by 0 bases and J by 7 bases, leaving 16 bases between them. Per the germline V gene, CDR1 is SGHDN and CDR2 is FVKESK. CDR3 coding DNA: TGTGCCAGCAGCCAAGAACGATACCTCGAGGGAAATTCACCCCTCCACTTT. Its protein product is CASSQERYLEGNSPLHF.

This clone appeared a few times. The chain joins TRBV28 to TRBJ2-3; 7 nucleotides agree with TRBD1. The CDR3 extends over 15 amino acids. V dropped 5 bases and J dropped 1; count of bases not matched to a gene: 6. In germline, CDR1 is MDHEN, CDR2 SYDVKM. The CDR3 DNA is TGTGCCAGCAGTGGGGACAGTTGGGGCACAGATACGCAGTATTTT. Translation gives CASSGDSWGTDTQYF. The whole variable domain, filled in from reference TRBV28 and TRBJ2-3, reads DVKVTQSSRYLVKRTGEKVFLECVQDMDHENMFWYRQDPGLGLRLIYFSYDVKMKEKGDIPEGYSVSREKKERFSLILESASTNQTSMYLCASSGDSWGTDTQYFGPGTRLTVL.

In this sample, this clone turned up a few times. The chain uses TRBV5-1 and TRBJ1-4, with D possibly matching TRBD1 (5 bases). Per germline, CDR1 SGHRS and CDR2 YFSETQ. The V end was cut by 6 bases, the J end by 12 bases, with 18 bases between. The length of the CDR3 is 13 residues. Here the CDR3 reads CASKQDALGELFF. CDR3 DNA sequence: TGCGCCAGCAAACAGGACGCACTTGGTGAACTGTTTTTT.

This chain connects TRBV7-9 to TRBJ1-2, with a weak D call TRBD1 (6 bases). This CDR3 has 15 residues. The ends were cut back, 2 bases at V and 3 bases at J, with 13 bases in the middle. From germline, CDR1 is SEHNR and CDR2 FQNEAQ (reference sequence). CDR3: CASSLQGMVDYGYTF. CDR3 nucleotides: TGTGCCAGCAGCTTACAGGGGATGGTAGACTATGGCTACACCTTC.

The V gene is TRBV18, the J gene TRBJ2-5; possibly TRBD1 for D (6 bases). The last part of the DNA fits TRBJ2-7 better; the J call may be wrong. Germline values: CDR1 KGHSH, CDR2 LQKENI. The CDR3 spans 14 residues. As DNA, the CDR3 is TGTGCCAGCTCACTAGGACAGTACTCCTACGAGCAGTACTTC. Protein: CASSLGQYSYEQYF.

The chain uses TRBV14 and TRBJ2-3; 13 nucleotides align to TRBD2. The CDR3 is made up of 15 amino acids. The ends lost 4 bases at V and 8 bases at J; junction bases unmatched: 6. Looked up from germline, CDR1 is SGHDN and CDR2 is FVKESK. The CDR3 DNA follows: TGTGCCAGCAGCCTGGGACTAGCGGGATCGGGTACGCAGTATTTT. As protein: CASSLGLAGSGTQYF.

The chain couples TRBV6-1 to TRBJ1-2, with 7 bases identical to TRBD1. The CDR3 loop spans 14 amino acids. J gave up 5 bases and V 7 bases, and 10 bases lay outside the gene matches. Germline assignment: CDR1 MNHNS and CDR2 SASEGT. This CDR3 is CASKNRGTDYGYTF. CDR3 nucleotide sequence: TGTGCCAGCAAGAACAGGGGAACGGATTATGGCTACACCTTC.

The chain has TRBV6-1 and TRBJ2-5, with 9 bases identical to TRBD2. The length of the CDR3 is 15 residues. With 3 bases clipped from V and 1 base from J, the junction kept 3 bases outside the gene matches. CDR1 MNHNS and CDR2 SASEGT come from the germline V gene. CDR3 nucleotides: TGTGCCAGCAGTGAGCTAGCGGGGAGCCAAGAGACCCAGTACTTC. Translated, it gives CASSELAGSQETQYF.

This clone has a single count. The chain joins TRBV20-1 to TRBJ1-1, with TRBD1 matching over 10 bases. There are 10 residues in the CDR3. V lost 5 bases to trimming and J lost 11 bases; unmatched junction nucleotides: 2. Germline assignment: CDR1 DFQATT and CDR2 SNEGSKA (reference sequence). DNA for the CDR3: TGCAGTGCTGACAGGGGGCATGCTTTCTTT. Translation gives CSADRGHAFF.

The chain uses TRBV28 and TRBJ2-6; 9 bases map to TRBD1. J was trimmed by 0 bases and V by 3 bases; bases with no gene match: 6. CDR3 length: 18 amino acids. CDR1 and CDR2 (germline): MDHEN, SYDVKM. The CDR3 DNA is TGTGCCAGCAGTTTCGGTGGACAGGGGATCTCTGGGGCCAACGTCCTGACTTTC. The encoded protein is CASSFGGQGISGANVLTF.

This clone has just one count. The chain uses TRBV28 and TRBJ2-1; D perhaps matches TRBD1 (5 bases). The germline CDR1 and CDR2 sequences are MDHEN and SYDVKM. The CDR3 extends over 17 amino acids. With 6 bases removed from V and 6 bases from J, the gap between germline ends came to 24 bases. CDR3 loop: CASRPQPDSGLGNEQFF. For the CDR3, the DNA is TGTGCCAGCAGGCCACAACCCGATTCAGGGTTGGGCAATGAGCAGTTCTTC.

The chain carries TRBV27 and TRBJ1-2, with D hard to call. This CDR3 comprises 13 residues. The V end lost 5 bases, the J end lost 0 bases, and 7 bases lay between the germline ends. Per germline, CDR1 MNHEY and CDR2 SMNVEV (reference sequence). The CDR3 region is CASSPGANYGYTF. CDR3 coding DNA: TGTGCCAGCAGTCCCGGGGCTAACTATGGCTACACCTTC.

The chain has TRBV7-8 and TRBJ2-5; D is ambiguous. The CDR3 runs 12 residues. V was cut by 1 base and J by 5 bases, with 5 bases left in between. CDR1 and CDR2 (germline): SGHVS, FQNEAQ. The CDR3 protein is CASSLVVETQYF. The DNA of the CDR3 is TGTGCCAGCAGCTTAGTAGTGGAGACCCAGTACTTC.

This clone appeared a single time. Other DNA sequences in this specimen translate into the identical CDR3. The chain links TRBV5-1 to TRBJ2-1, with 7 nucleotides matching TRBD1. Germline V gives CDR1 SGHRS, CDR2 YFSETQ. This CDR3 is built from 15 residues. V trimming: 0 bases; J trimming: 3 bases; junction bases outside the gene matches: 3. The CDR3 protein is CASSLAAGGYNEQFF. The CDR3 region has the DNA TGCGCCAGCAGCTTGGCCGCAGGGGGCTACAATGAGCAGTTCTTC.

V usage is TRBV11-3 and J usage is TRBJ2-1; TRBD2 aligns across 12 bases. Trimming cost V 4 bases and J 4 bases; bases outside gene matches: 17. The V gene's germline CDR1 is SGHNT and CDR2 YENEEA. The CDR3 runs 20 residues. The CDR3 loop reads CASSSPGTSGSWGGYNEQFF. CDR3 bases: TGTGCCAGCAGCTCGCCAGGGACTAGCGGGTCTTGGGGGGGATACAATGAGCAGTTCTTC.

The CDR3 sequence is CASSSGQGSADTQYF. The CDR3 nucleotides are TGTGCCAGCAGCTCGGGACAGGGGTCGGCAGATACGCAGTATTTT. This chain links TRBV7-9 with TRBJ2-3; TRBD1 matches 10 bases. The germline V gene encodes CDR1 SEHNR and CDR2 FQNEAQ (reference sequence). The junction had 5 bases not matched to a gene; V was cut back by 4 bases and J by 4 bases. The CDR3 has 15 amino acids.